This is a list of T cell receptor beta chains from one sample in a study of identical twins. TCRdb itself ran the 5' RACE reads through MiXCR, one entry per CDR3 protein. The sample holds over 550,000 distinct CDR3 sequences, 7.1% seen once. The same data also went into a second study, on yellow fever vaccine responses in identical twins.

The sequenced sample consisted of PBMCs. These receptors came from a woman between 18 and 30 years old in good health. Both conserved end residues are part of each CDR3. Fields, in order: V gene, clone size, J gene, D gene, CDR3 DNA, CDR3 protein. The D gene is left open where the match is weak. Rows may omit the clone size; those that give it use once, few, many or a size class.

TRBV6-5	few	TRBJ1-1	-	TGTGCCAGCAGTTCTCCAGGGACGTTCCCTATGGGCAACACTGAAGCTTTCTTT	CASSSPGTFPMGNTEAFF
TRBV5-1	few	TRBJ1-1	-	TGCGCCAGCAGCCATGGGCCCGGGTCCATGAACACTGAAGCTTTCTTT	CASSHGPGSMNTEAFF
TRBV7-8	-	TRBJ2-5	-	TGTGCCAGCAGCTTAGATGGGGATGGGGAGACCCAGTACTTC	CASSLDGDGETQYF
TRBV9	many	TRBJ2-3	TRBD1	TGTGCCAGCAGCGTAGAGCAAGGACAGGGCACAGATACGCAGTATTTT	CASSVEQGQGTDTQYF
TRBV12-3/TRBV12-4	few	TRBJ2-2	-	TGTGCCAGCAGTTTCGAGCAAATAGCGAACACCGGGGAGCTGTTTTTT	CASSFEQIANTGELFF
TRBV20-1	-	TRBJ2-1	TRBD2	TGCAGTGCTAGAGGGCCACTAGCGGGGGCCTTAAGCTCCTACAATGAGCAGTTCTTC	CSARGPLAGALSSYNEQFF
TRBV15	many	TRBJ2-1	-	TGTGCCACCAGCAGAGATCTTGCGAGCGGAACCTACAATGAGCAGTTCTTC	CATSRDLASGTYNEQFF
TRBV3-1	few	TRBJ1-3	-	TGTGCCAGCAGCCAGGGTGCTGGAAACACCATATATTTT	CASSQGAGNTIYF
TRBV20-1	many	TRBJ2-7	-	TGCAGTGCTACATCACTTTATTCGGGAATGGGCGAGCAGTACTTC	CSATSLYSGMGEQYF
TRBV7-2	-	TRBJ1-1	-	TGTGCCAGCAGCACCCGGGGGGGCGGAACTGAAGCTTTCTTT	CASSTRGGGTEAFF
TRBV12-3/TRBV12-4	-	TRBJ2-7	-	TGTGCCAGCAGTTTAAACGTCGGGCGGCGATCCCCCTACGAGCAGTACTTC	CASSLNVGRRSPYEQYF
TRBV4-1	many	TRBJ2-7	-	TGCGCCAGCAGCCAAGAACGATTTAGGGGCGAGCAGTACTTC	CASSQERFRGEQYF
TRBV10-3	few	TRBJ1-4	-	TGTGCCATCAGTGAGTCGGTGGCAGCCGATGAAAAACTGTTTTTT	CAISESVAADEKLFF
TRBV20-1	few	TRBJ1-5	TRBD1	TGCAGTGTGTCCCCGGGACAGTACAATCAGCCCCAGCATTTT	CSVSPGQYNQPQHF
TRBV20-1	-	TRBJ2-2	TRBD2	TGCAGTGCTAGAGAACCCGGACTAGCGGGAGGGGGCGGGGAGCTGTTTTTT	CSAREPGLAGGGGELFF
TRBV7-9	many	TRBJ1-1	-	TGTGCCAGCAGCCTGACAGGATCCACTGAAGCTTTCTTT	CASSLTGSTEAFF
TRBV6-1	many	TRBJ1-4	-	TGTGCCAGCAGTGGCACAGGACAAACTAATGAAAAACTGTTTTTT	CASSGTGQTNEKLFF
TRBV6-2/TRBV6-3	many	TRBJ2-1	-	TGTGCCAGCAGTTACTCTGGCAGCCGCTGGGGCGATGAGCAGTTCTTC	CASSYSGSRWGDEQFF
TRBV6-1	-	TRBJ2-2	TRBD1	TGTGCCAGCATTCCGTTCTTGGGACAGGGAAAGACCGGGGAGCTGTTTTTT	CASIPFLGQGKTGELFF
TRBV18	-	TRBJ2-1	-	TGTGCCAGCTCACCAATTTTCGCGGCTTCCAACAATGAGCAGTTCTTC	CASSPIFAASNNEQFF
TRBV5-5	many	TRBJ2-2	-	TGTGCCAGCAGCTTGGTTCTCGGGGCGCACACCGGGGAGCTGTTTTTT	CASSLVLGAHTGELFF
TRBV5-1	many	TRBJ1-1	-	TGCGCCAGCAGCTTGCCTCAGGGTAACACTGAAGCTTTCTTT	CASSLPQGNTEAFF
TRBV18	-	TRBJ2-5	TRBD2	TGTGCCAGCTCACCACCGGGACTAGCGGGGACACAGTACTTC	CASSPPGLAGTQYF
TRBV20-1	-	TRBJ1-5	-	TGCAGTGCCTCCTCCCTGGGGCCGAATCAGCCCCAGCATTTT	CSASSLGPNQPQHF
TRBV28	few	TRBJ1-6	TRBD1	TGTGCCAGCAGTTCGTACACCGGGACAGGGGAAAGAACCCTCCACTTT	CASSSYTGTGERTLHF